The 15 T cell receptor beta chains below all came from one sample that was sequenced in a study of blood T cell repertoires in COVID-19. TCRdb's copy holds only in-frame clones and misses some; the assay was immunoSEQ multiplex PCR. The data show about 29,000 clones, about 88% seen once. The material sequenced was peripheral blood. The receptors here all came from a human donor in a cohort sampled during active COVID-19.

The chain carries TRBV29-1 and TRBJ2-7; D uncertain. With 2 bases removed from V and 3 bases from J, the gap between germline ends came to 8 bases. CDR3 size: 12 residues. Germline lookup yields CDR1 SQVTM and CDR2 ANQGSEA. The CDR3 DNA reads TGCAGCGTTGAATTCGGCGGCTACGAGCAGTACTTC. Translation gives CSVEFGGYEQYF.

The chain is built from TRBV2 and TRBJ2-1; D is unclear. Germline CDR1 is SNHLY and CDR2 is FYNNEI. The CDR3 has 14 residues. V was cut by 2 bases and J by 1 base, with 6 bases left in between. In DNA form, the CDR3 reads TGTGCCAGCAGTGAAAGTACATCCTACAATGAGCAGTTCTTC. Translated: CASSESTSYNEQFF.

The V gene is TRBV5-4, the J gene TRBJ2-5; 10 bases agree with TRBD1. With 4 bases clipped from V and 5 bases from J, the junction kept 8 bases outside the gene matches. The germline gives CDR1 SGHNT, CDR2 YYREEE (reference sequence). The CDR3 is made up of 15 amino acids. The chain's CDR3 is CASSRTGGVRETQYF. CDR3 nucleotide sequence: TGTGCCAGCAGCAGGACAGGGGGAGTGAGGGAGACCCAGTACTTC.

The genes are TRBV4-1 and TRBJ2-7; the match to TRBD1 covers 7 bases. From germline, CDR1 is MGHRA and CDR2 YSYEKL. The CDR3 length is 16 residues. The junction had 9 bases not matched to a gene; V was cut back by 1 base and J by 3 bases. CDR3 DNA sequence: TGCGCCAGCAGCCAAGTTCATCGACAGGGCCTCTACGAGCAGTACTTC. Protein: CASSQVHRQGLYEQYF.

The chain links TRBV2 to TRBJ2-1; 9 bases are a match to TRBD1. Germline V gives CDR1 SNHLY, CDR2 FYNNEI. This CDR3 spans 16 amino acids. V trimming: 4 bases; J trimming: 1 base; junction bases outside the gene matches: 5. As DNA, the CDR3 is TGTGCCAGCAGTGCCGGGACAGGGCAATCCTACAATGAGCAGTTCTTC. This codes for CASSAGTGQSYNEQFF. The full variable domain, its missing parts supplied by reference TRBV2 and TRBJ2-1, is EPEVTQTPSHQVTQMGQEVILRCVPISNHLYFYWYRQILGQKVEFLVSFYNNEISEKSEIFDDQFSVERPDGSNFTLKIRSTKLEDSAMYFCASSAGTGQSYNEQFFGPGTRLTVL.

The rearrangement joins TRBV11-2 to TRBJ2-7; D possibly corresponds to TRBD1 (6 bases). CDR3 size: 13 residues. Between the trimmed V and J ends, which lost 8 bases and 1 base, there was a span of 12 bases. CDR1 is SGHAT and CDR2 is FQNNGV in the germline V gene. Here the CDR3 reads CASARGGSYEQYF. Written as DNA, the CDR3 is TGTGCCAGCGCCAGAGGGGGATCCTACGAGCAGTACTTC.

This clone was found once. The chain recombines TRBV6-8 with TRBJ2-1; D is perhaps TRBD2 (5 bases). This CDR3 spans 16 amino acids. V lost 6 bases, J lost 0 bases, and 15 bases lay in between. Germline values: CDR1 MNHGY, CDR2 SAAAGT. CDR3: CASRSTTQSSYNEQFF. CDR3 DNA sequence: TGTGCCAGCAGGTCGACTACTCAGAGCTCCTACAATGAGCAGTTCTTC.

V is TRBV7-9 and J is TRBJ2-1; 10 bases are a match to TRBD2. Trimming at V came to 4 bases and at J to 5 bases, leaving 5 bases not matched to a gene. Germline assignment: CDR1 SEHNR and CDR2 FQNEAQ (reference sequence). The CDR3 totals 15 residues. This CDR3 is CASSSLAGADNEQFF. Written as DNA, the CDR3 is TGTGCCAGCAGCTCCCTAGCGGGGGCCGACAATGAGCAGTTCTTC.

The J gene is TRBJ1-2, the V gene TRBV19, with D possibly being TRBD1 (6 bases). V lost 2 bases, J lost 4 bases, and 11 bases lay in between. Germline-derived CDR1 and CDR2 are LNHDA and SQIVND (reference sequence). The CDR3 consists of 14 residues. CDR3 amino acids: CASSISPGAYGYTF. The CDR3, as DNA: TGTGCCAGTAGTATATCCCCAGGGGCCTATGGCTACACCTTC.

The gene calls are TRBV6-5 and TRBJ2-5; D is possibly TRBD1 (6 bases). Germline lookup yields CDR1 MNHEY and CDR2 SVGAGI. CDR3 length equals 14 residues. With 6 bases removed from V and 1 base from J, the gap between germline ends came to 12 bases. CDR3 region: CASRGGWFQETQYF. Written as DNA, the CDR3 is TGTGCCAGCAGAGGGGGTTGGTTCCAAGAGACCCAGTACTTC.

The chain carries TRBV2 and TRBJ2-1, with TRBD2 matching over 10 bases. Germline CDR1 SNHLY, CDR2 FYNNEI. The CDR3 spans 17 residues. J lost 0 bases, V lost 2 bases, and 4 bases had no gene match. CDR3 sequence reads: CASSETSGADSYNEQFF. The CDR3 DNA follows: TGTGCCAGCAGTGAAACTAGCGGGGCCGACTCCTACAATGAGCAGTTCTTC.

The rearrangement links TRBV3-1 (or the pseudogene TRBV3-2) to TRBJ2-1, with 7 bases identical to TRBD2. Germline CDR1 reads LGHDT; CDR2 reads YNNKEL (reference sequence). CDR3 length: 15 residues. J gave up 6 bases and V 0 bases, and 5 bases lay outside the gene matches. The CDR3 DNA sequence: TGTGCCAGCAGCCAAGAAAGGCTAGCGGTCAATGAGCAGTTCTTC. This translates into CASSQERLAVNEQFF.

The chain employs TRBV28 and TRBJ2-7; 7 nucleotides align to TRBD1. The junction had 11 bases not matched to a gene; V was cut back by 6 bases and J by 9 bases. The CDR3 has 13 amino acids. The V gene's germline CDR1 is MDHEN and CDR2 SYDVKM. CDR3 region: CASRSGTAIGQYF. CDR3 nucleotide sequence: TGTGCCAGCAGATCCGGGACAGCTATCGGGCAGTACTTC.

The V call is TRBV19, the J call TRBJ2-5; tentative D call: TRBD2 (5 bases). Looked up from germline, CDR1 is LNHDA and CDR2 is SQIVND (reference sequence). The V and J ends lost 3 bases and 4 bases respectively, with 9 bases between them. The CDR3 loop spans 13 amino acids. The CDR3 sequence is CASSINGGETQYF. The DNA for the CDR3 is TGTGCCAGTAGTATCAATGGAGGAGAGACCCAGTACTTC.

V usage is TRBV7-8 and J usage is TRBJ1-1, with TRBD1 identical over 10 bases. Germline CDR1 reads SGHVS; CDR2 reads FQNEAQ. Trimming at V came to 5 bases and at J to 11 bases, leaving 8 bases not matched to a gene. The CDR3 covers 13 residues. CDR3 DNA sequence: TGTGCCAGCAGCCTTGACAGGGGGCGGTCGGCTTTCTTT. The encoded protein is CASSLDRGRSAFF.